This TCR beta chain comes out of a study of blood T cell repertoires in COVID-19. About the study: From the United States, Italy and Spain came samples of acute and convalescent COVID-19. T cells, B-cell-depleted T cells, or PBMCs provided the cDNA or gDNA that served as material.

Original handling: Reference gene primer amplification yielded estimated nucleated cell counts. Clones were read by immunoSEQ multiplex PCR, and TCRdb kept only the in-frame ones, dropping some. V, J and clone size derive from that table, while D and trimming were established from the DNA sequence. Counted here are roughly 150,000 clones, 80% to 90% occurring once; the ten biggest clones make up roughly 3.2%. CDR1 is SGHDT and CDR2 is YYEEEE in the germline V gene. The CDR3 extends over 16 amino acids. With 6 bases clipped from V and 3 bases from J, the junction kept 10 bases outside the gene matches.

This sequence was found in a woman aged 60-70 years with active COVID-19. Sequenced: peripheral blood. The rearrangement joins TRBV5-6 to TRBJ1-1; TRBD1 aligns across 11 bases. CDR3 coding DNA: TGTGCCAGCACCATACCGGGACAGGGGGAGGACACTGAAGCTTTCTTT. Translation: CASTIPGQGEDTEAFF. Based on the CDR3 plus reference TRBV5-6 and TRBJ1-1, the full variable domain is DAGVTQSPTHLIKTRGQQVTLRCSPKSGHDTVSWYQQALGQGPQFIFQYYEEEERQRGNFPDRFSGHQFPNYSSELNVNALLLGDSALYLCASTIPGQGEDTEAFFGQGTRLTVV.